Each of the 13 T cell receptor beta chains below was sequenced from the same sample in a study of immune cell composition in non-small cell lung cancer. Produced via immunoSEQ multiplex PCR; TCRdb's table is partial and in-frame only. The top ten hold about 7.5% of the sample, which has 13,000 to 15,000 clones, around 68% seen once. The sequenced material came from lung tumor tissue. These receptors originate from a human donor with non-small cell lung cancer.

The chain uses TRBV7-9 and TRBJ2-2; tentative D call: TRBD2 (6 bases). The CDR3 runs 13 residues. Germline loops: CDR1 SEHNR, CDR2 FQNEAQ (reference sequence). The CDR3 DNA is TGTGGCGGAGGGAGGCGAGCGACCGGGGAGCTGTTTTTT. Protein product: CGGGRRATGELFF.

Details on this clone: Its ends do not fully match the called genes, so a read error is possible. For the CDR3, the DNA is TGTGCCGTCAGACAGGGCATGGCGTTGAATAATTCACCCCTCCACTTT. Its protein product is CAVRQGMALNNSPLHF. The chain links TRBV10-3 to TRBJ1-6; 7 bases line up with TRBD1. This CDR3 has 16 residues. Germline V gene sequence: CDR1 ENHRY, CDR2 SYGVKD.

This clone was observed a handful of times. This rearrangement joins TRBV19 to TRBJ1-3, with TRBD1 identical over 7 bases. The CDR3 loop spans 15 amino acids. Germline values: CDR1 LNHDA, CDR2 SQIVND (reference sequence). J lost 0 bases, V lost 5 bases, and 4 bases had no gene match. CDR3 nucleotide sequence: TGTGCCAGTAGTGTGACAGGGCCCTCTGGAAACACCATATATTTT. Translation gives CASSVTGPSGNTIYF.

The rearrangement joins TRBV7-9 to TRBJ2-3; D not certain. V lost 4 bases to trimming and J lost 0 bases, with 8 bases between them. The germline gives CDR1 SEHNR, CDR2 FQNEAQ (reference sequence). The CDR3 totals 14 residues. CDR3 sequence reads: CASSSPLSTDTQYF. The CDR3 DNA sequence: TGTGCCAGCAGCTCCCCCCTGAGCACAGATACGCAGTATTTT.

The chain joins TRBV2 to TRBJ2-3; 7 nucleotides match TRBD2. The V and J ends lost 6 bases and 2 bases, in that order; junction bases with no gene match: 8. The CDR3 runs to 15 residues. CDR1 SNHLY and CDR2 FYNNEI come from the germline V gene. The CDR3 DNA reads TGTGCCAGCAGCCCCACTAGCGACAACACAGATACGCAGTATTTT. Residues: CASSPTSDNTDTQYF.

The V gene is TRBV18, the J gene TRBJ1-1; TRBD1 agrees at 8 bases. Trimming cost V 6 bases and J 1 base; bases outside gene matches: 4. This CDR3 spans 14 amino acids. Germline values: CDR1 KGHSH, CDR2 LQKENI. CDR3 amino acids: CASSGDRQNTEAFF. Written as DNA, the CDR3 is TGTGCCAGCTCCGGGGACAGGCAGAACACTGAAGCTTTCTTT.

The rearrangement joins TRBV13 to TRBJ2-3, with 8 bases aligning to TRBD2. The CDR3 contains 16 residues. Germline V gene sequence: CDR1 PRHDT, CDR2 FYEKMQ (reference sequence). J gave up 2 bases and V 1 base, and 5 bases lay outside the gene matches. CDR3 amino acids: CASSLARGGPTDTQYF. DNA for the CDR3: TGTGCCAGCAGCTTAGCCCGCGGGGGGCCCACAGATACGCAGTATTTT.

The chain employs TRBV18 and TRBJ2-4; 8 positions match TRBD1. J lost 4 bases, V lost 3 bases, and 5 bases had no gene match. The V gene's germline CDR1 is KGHSH and CDR2 LQKENI. This CDR3 region has 15 residues. The CDR3 protein is CASSPLGQGKNIQYF. CDR3 nucleotide sequence: TGTGCCAGCTCACCCCTCGGACAGGGTAAAAACATTCAGTACTTC.

This sequence joins TRBV19 and TRBJ1-4; perhaps TRBD1 as D (5 bases). With 1 base removed from V and 8 bases from J, the gap between germline ends came to 14 bases. Germline V lookup: CDR1 LNHDA, CDR2 SQIVND (reference sequence). CDR3 length: 15 amino acids. The CDR3 DNA follows: TGTGCCAGTAGTATAGTTGGCAGGGAGGGCGAAAAACTGTTTTTT. Translating it yields CASSIVGREGEKLFF.

This clone was counted between two and nine times. The chain recombines TRBV29-1 with TRBJ1-4; 8 bases match TRBD1. The CDR3 runs to 14 residues. Losses at the gene ends were 2 bases for V and 5 bases for J; bases not matched to a gene: 4. Germline CDR1 and CDR2: SQVTM and ANQGSEA. CDR3 in DNA: TGCAGCGTTGAATCCCGGACAGGGAATGAAAAACTGTTTTTT. Translated, it gives CSVESRTGNEKLFF. The full variable domain, its missing parts supplied by reference TRBV29-1 and TRBJ1-4, is SAVISQKPSRDICQRGTSLTIQCQVDSQVTMMFWYRQQPGQSLTLIATANQGSEATYESGFVIDKFPISRPNLTFSTLTVSNMSPEDSSIYLCSVESRTGNEKLFFGSGTQLSVL.

The chain carries TRBV7-2 and TRBJ1-6; 7 bases line up with TRBD1. V lost 5 bases to trimming and J lost 7 bases; unmatched junction nucleotides: 8. The CDR3 runs to 15 residues. Germline V CDR1 and CDR2: SGHTA, FQGNSA. DNA for the CDR3: TGTGCCAGCAGCGCGAGGGACAGTTGGAATTCACCCCTCCACTTT. It specifies CASSARDSWNSPLHF.

The chain carries TRBV5-4 and TRBJ2-7; 7 bases map to TRBD1. The germline V gene encodes CDR1 SGHNT and CDR2 YYREEE (reference sequence). CDR3 length: 14 amino acids. Unmatched junction bases numbered 8, after V lost 3 bases and J lost 5 bases. For the CDR3, the DNA is TGTGCCAGCAGCTCATCGACAGGGTCCCACGAGCAGTACTTC. It specifies CASSSSTGSHEQYF.

J is TRBJ1-1 and V is TRBV2; D gene uncertain. V was clipped by 3 bases and J by 4 bases, with 15 bases between them. This CDR3 comprises 15 residues. Germline CDR1 reads SNHLY; CDR2 reads FYNNEI. CDR3 in DNA: TGTGCCAGCAGTGATGGTTCCGGGTTTGGCACTGAAGCTTTCTTT. It yields the protein CASSDGSGFGTEAFF. Using reference TRBV2 and TRBJ1-1 for the parts outside the CDR3, the full variable domain is EPEVTQTPSHQVTQMGQEVILRCVPISNHLYFYWYRQILGQKVEFLVSFYNNEISEKSEIFDDQFSVERPDGSNFTLKIRSTKLEDSAMYFCASSDGSGFGTEAFFGQGTRLTVV.